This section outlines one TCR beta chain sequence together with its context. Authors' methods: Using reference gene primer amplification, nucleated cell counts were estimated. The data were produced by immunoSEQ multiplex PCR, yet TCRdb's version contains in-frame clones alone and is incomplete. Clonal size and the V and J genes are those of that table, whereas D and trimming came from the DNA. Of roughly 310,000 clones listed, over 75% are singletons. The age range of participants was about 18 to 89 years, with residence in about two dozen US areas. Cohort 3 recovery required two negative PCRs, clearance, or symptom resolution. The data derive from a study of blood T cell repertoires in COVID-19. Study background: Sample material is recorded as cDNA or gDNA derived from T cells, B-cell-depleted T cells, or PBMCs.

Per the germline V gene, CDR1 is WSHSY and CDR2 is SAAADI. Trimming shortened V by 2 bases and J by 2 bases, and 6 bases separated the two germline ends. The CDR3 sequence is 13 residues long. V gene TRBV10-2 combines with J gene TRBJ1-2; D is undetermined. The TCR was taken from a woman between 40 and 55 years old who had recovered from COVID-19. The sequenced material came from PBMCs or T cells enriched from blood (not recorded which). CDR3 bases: TGCGCCAGCAGTGAGGTATTGAACTATGGCTACACCTTC. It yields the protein CASSEVLNYGYTF.